Listed below are T cell receptor beta chains from one sample, sequenced in a study of OX40 agonist ivuxolimab in advanced cancers. Sequencing used immunoSEQ multiplex PCR; TCRdb keeps in-frame clones, though not all of them. The sample yields under 150,000 clones, approximately 90% seen once. The specimen was CD4+ or CD8+ T cells sorted from blood, collected in a trial of the OX40 agonist ivuxolimab. These receptors were collected from an adult with an advanced solid tumor such as melanoma, head and neck, liver or kidney cancer. CDR3s include the opening cysteine and the closing phenylalanine or tryptophan. A D gene is named only where the DNA matches it firmly. Rows give clone size only sometimes, using once, few, many, or a class for an expanded clone.

abundance	d_gene	v_gene	j_gene	CDR3aa	CDR3nt
NA	TRBD1	TRBV5-1	TRBJ1-1	CASSSAQGASEAFF	TGCGCCAGCAGCTCCGCACAGGGGGCCTCTGAAGCTTTCTTT
NA	TRBD2	TRBV10-2	TRBJ2-7	CASSGATSRGEQYF	TGCGCCAGCAGTGGTGCGACTAGCCGAGGGGAGCAGTACTTC
NA	NA	TRBV9	TRBJ1-1	CASSATDMNTEAFF	TGTGCCAGCAGCGCCACAGACATGAACACTGAAGCTTTCTTT
NA	NA	TRBV30	TRBJ1-3	CAWTSIGNTIYF	TGTGCCTGGACCTCCATCGGAAACACCATATATTTT
NA	TRBD1	TRBV5-1	TRBJ1-6	CASSIWTGAPNSPLHF	TGCGCCAGCAGCATTTGGACAGGAGCCCCTAATTCACCCCTCCACTTT
NA	NA	TRBV7-2	TRBJ2-5	CASSSGPQETQYF	TGTGCCAGCAGTTCCGGGCCCCAAGAGACCCAGTACTTC
NA	NA	TRBV19	TRBJ1-4	CASGATATNEKLFF	TGTGCCAGTGGGGCCACCGCAACTAATGAAAAACTGTTTTTT
once	NA	TRBV11-2	TRBJ1-2	CASSLEAAGGYTF	TGTGCCAGCAGCTTAGAGGCAGCGGGAGGCTACACCTTC
NA	NA	TRBV2	TRBJ1-3	CASSPGRISGNTIYF	TGTGCCAGCAGCCCGGGACGGATCTCTGGAAACACCATATATTTT
NA	NA	TRBV7-2	TRBJ2-3	CASSLRSSTDTQYF	TGTGCCAGCAGCTTGCGGTCTAGCACAGATACGCAGTATTTT
NA	NA	TRBV20-1	TRBJ1-1	CRGQGGTEAFF	TGCAGGGGGCAGGGAGGGACTGAAGCTTTCTTT
NA	NA	TRBV28	TRBJ1-2	CASSVTGSWGYTF	TGTGCCAGCAGTGTTACAGGGTCTTGGGGCTACACCTTC
once	NA	TRBV7-9	TRBJ1-1	CASSFWDGNTEAFF	TGTGCCAGCAGCTTTTGGGACGGTAACACTGAAGCTTTCTTT
NA	NA	TRBV6-5	TRBJ1-1	CASSLGEAFF	TGTGCCAGCAGCTTGGGTGAAGCTTTCTTT